This T cell receptor (beta chain) emerged from a study of shared clonotypes between healthy human individuals. Study context: The plates for each donor numbered three CD4 naive, three CD4 memory, two CD8 naive and one CD8 memory. Study-wide points: Compared with memory subsets, naive subsets generally had larger estimated richness.

Selected positively for CCR7 and CD45RO-negative, naive CD8 cells excluded terminally differentiated effector memory CD45RA+ cells. Only in-frame clones appear in the TCRdb table, and some are missing; sequencing was by immunoSEQ multiplex PCR. The sample contains roughly 890,000 clones, roughly 92% of which appear only once. About this clone itself: What it recognizes is unknown.

V lost 6 bases to trimming and J lost 7 bases; unmatched junction nucleotides: 2. Germline lookup yields CDR1 MNHNY and CDR2 SVGAGI (reference sequence). This CDR3 spans 13 amino acids. The rearrangement uses TRBV6-6 and TRBJ2-2, with 10 bases identical to TRBD2. The source material was naive CD8+ T cells sorted from blood. The clonotype comes from a man between 25 and 39 years old in good health. The CDR3 region has the DNA TGTGCCAGCAGGGGACTAGCGCTCGGGGAGCTGTTTTTT. Its translation is CASRGLALGELFF.